The clone carrying this T cell receptor beta chain is a singleton in its sample. The antigen remains undetermined. The CDR3 loop spans 15 amino acids. From germline, CDR1 is SGHRS and CDR2 YFSETQ. Germline trimming cut 4 bases from V and 1 base from J; bases unmatched to any gene: 2. Primers for the PCR totalled 60 Vbeta and 13 Jbeta. Data came from immunoSEQ multiplex PCR; TCRdb stores just in-frame clones and leaves some out. The table lists 200,000 or so clones, about 81% of them singletons. The sample is drawn from a study of cytomegalovirus exposure and HLA in healthy donors. Notes on the study in general: Being productive about 90% or about 30% of the time was typical of most TCR beta V segments in an earlier analysis. Researchers catalogued some 160 TCR beta chains as cytomegalovirus-associated. In a later analysis, V- and J-gene trimming of beta chains associated with a DCLRE1C missense variant, replicated independently. Researchers left out some V segments, among them TRBV6-2 and TRBV6-3, as indistinguishable.

Specimen: PBMCs. The V gene is TRBV5-1, the J gene TRBJ2-6; 7 bases agree with TRBD1. This TCR was sampled from a woman between 18 and 29 years old in good health and CMV-seropositive. CDR3 in amino acids: CASSLQGSGANVLTF. CDR3 nucleotides: TGCGCCAGCAGCCTACAGGGGTCTGGGGCCAACGTCCTGACTTTC.